The following is a T cell receptor beta chain sequence with its context. The junction departs from germline at one end; a sequencing error may be responsible. Repertoires were generated with immunoSEQ multiplex PCR, while TCRdb's copy carries only in-frame clones and drops some. The sample records fewer than 500,000 clones, approximately 92% being singletons. These data originate in a study of control samples from healthy donors and cancer patients. Sequenced: PBMCs. The source of this sequence is a man aged 35-49 years with head and neck cancer.

The CDR3 DNA reads TGTGCCAGCAGTCAAGCGGAGCGGGAGGTTTTGGATGAGCAGTTCTTC. It encodes CASSQAEREVLDEQFF. This sequence joins TRBV2 and TRBJ2-1; 9 bases map to TRBD2. The CDR3 consists of 16 residues. The germline V gene has CDR1 SNHLY and CDR2 FYNNEI.